This T cell receptor (beta chain) was identified in a study of blood T cell repertoires in COVID-19. Study-level background: T cells, B-cell-depleted T cells, or PBMCs supplied cDNA or gDNA.

The protocol was immunoSEQ multiplex PCR, while the TCRdb copy is restricted to in-frame clones and leaves out a portion. The table lists fewer than 200,000 clones, 75% to 80% of them singletons. Germline V lookup: CDR1 SGHRS, CDR2 YFSETQ. Trimming removed 0 bases from V and 0 bases from J, with 21 bases in between. The CDR3 length is 20 residues. The sequence derives from a woman between 45 and 65 years old with active or convalescent COVID-19. This chain uses TRBV5-1 with TRBJ2-2; no clear D. The sequencing sample was made of peripheral blood. The CDR3 sequence: CASSLGPWAGERANTGELFF. CDR3 nucleotide sequence: TGCGCCAGCAGCTTGGGTCCTTGGGCCGGTGAAAGAGCGAACACCGGGGAGCTGTTTTTT.